A selection of T cell receptor beta chains follows, all from one sample in a study of T cell changes during pregnancy in multiple sclerosis. Using immunoSEQ multiplex PCR, the repertoire was profiled, and TCRdb retains in-frame clones only, with some absent. The table shows just over 40,000 clones, with around 90% occurring only once. Sequencing was performed on peripheral blood, taken in the first trimester of pregnancy. The receptor source for this set is a female donor in good health, enrolled as a control in a pregnancy study. Both conserved end residues are part of each CDR3. The order of the fields is clone size, V gene, D gene, J gene, CDR3 DNA, CDR3 protein. The D gene is left open where the match is weak. The listing skips clone size in some rows; elsewhere it reads once, few, many or a size class.

abundance: few; v_gene: TRBV7-6; d_gene: .; j_gene: TRBJ2-1; CDR3nt: TGTGCCAGCAGCTTAGGAGAGACAACGGGGGAGCAGTTCTTC; CDR3aa: CASSLGETTGEQFF
abundance: .; v_gene: TRBV9; d_gene: TRBD1; j_gene: TRBJ1-4; CDR3nt: TGTGCCAGCAGCGCTCGGACAGGGTCAGGCGAAAAACTGTTTTTT; CDR3aa: CASSARTGSGEKLFF
abundance: few; v_gene: TRBV9; d_gene: TRBD1; j_gene: TRBJ2-7; CDR3nt: TGTGCCAGCAGCGTAGCGGACAGGGGAGAATACGAGCAGTACTTC; CDR3aa: CASSVADRGEYEQYF
abundance: .; v_gene: TRBV13; d_gene: .; j_gene: TRBJ2-3; CDR3nt: TGTGCCAGCAGCTTAGGCCGGGGGGCCTCCACAGATACGCAGTATTTT; CDR3aa: CASSLGRGASTDTQYF
abundance: .; v_gene: TRBV10-3; d_gene: TRBD2; j_gene: TRBJ2-3; CDR3nt: TGTGCCATCCGTATAGGACTAGCGGGCACAGATACGCAGTATTTT; CDR3aa: CAIRIGLAGTDTQYF
abundance: .; v_gene: TRBV15; d_gene: TRBD1; j_gene: TRBJ2-5; CDR3nt: TGTGCCACCAGCAGAGGACAGGGGGCGCCAGAGACCCAGTACTTC; CDR3aa: CATSRGQGAPETQYF
abundance: once; v_gene: TRBV6-7; d_gene: TRBD1; j_gene: TRBJ2-4; CDR3nt: TGTGCCAGCAAGGGACAGGCCTTCGGAGCCAAAAACATTCAGTACTTC; CDR3aa: CASKGQAFGAKNIQYF
abundance: .; v_gene: TRBV19; d_gene: .; j_gene: TRBJ2-2; CDR3nt: TGTGCCAGTAGTATCTTCAACACCGGGGAGCTGTTTTTT; CDR3aa: CASSIFNTGELFF
abundance: .; v_gene: TRBV7-6; d_gene: TRBD2; j_gene: TRBJ2-3; CDR3nt: TGTGCCAGCAGCCCGAGCGGGGGAGCGCAGTATTTT; CDR3aa: CASSPSGGAQYF
abundance: once; v_gene: TRBV5-1; d_gene: .; j_gene: TRBJ2-1; CDR3nt: TGCGCCAGCAGCTTTCCGCCAAGCGGTTCCGGGAATGAGCAGTTCTTC; CDR3aa: CASSFPPSGSGNEQFF
abundance: .; v_gene: TRBV30; d_gene: .; j_gene: TRBJ2-7; CDR3nt: TGTGCCTGTGACAGGCCCCCGACCTACGAGCAGTACTTC; CDR3aa: CACDRPPTYEQYF
abundance: once; v_gene: TRBV2; d_gene: .; j_gene: TRBJ2-7; CDR3nt: TGTGCCAGCAGTGAAGGAGGGACCTACGAGCAGTACTTC; CDR3aa: CASSEGGTYEQYF
abundance: once; v_gene: TRBV4-1; d_gene: .; j_gene: TRBJ2-7; CDR3nt: TGCGCCAGCAGCCCTGATGCGCAGGTCCTCTCCTACGAGCAGTACTTC; CDR3aa: CASSPDAQVLSYEQYF
abundance: .; v_gene: TRBV7-9; d_gene: .; j_gene: TRBJ1-1; CDR3nt: TGTGCCAGCAGCTCCTCCGGGGGGCCGGAGGGCACTGAAGCTTTCTTT; CDR3aa: CASSSSGGPEGTEAFF
abundance: .; v_gene: TRBV27; d_gene: .; j_gene: TRBJ2-1; CDR3nt: TGTGCCAGCAGTTTAGGCAGCTCCTACAATGAGCAGTTCTTC; CDR3aa: CASSLGSSYNEQFF
abundance: .; v_gene: TRBV19; d_gene: TRBD1; j_gene: TRBJ2-7; CDR3nt: TGTGCCAGTAGCCCCGCCGGACAGGCCTACGAGCAGTACTTC; CDR3aa: CASSPAGQAYEQYF
abundance: .; v_gene: TRBV7-9; d_gene: TRBD2; j_gene: TRBJ2-7; CDR3nt: TGTGCCAGCAGCTTAGCCCGCGGACTAGCCTCCTACGAGCAGTACTTC; CDR3aa: CASSLARGLASYEQYF
abundance: once; v_gene: TRBV18; d_gene: TRBD2; j_gene: TRBJ2-7; CDR3nt: TGTGCCAGCTCACCCGGACTAGCGGGAGGGTACGAGCAGTACTTC; CDR3aa: CASSPGLAGGYEQYF
abundance: .; v_gene: TRBV7-3; d_gene: TRBD2; j_gene: TRBJ2-1; CDR3nt: TGTGCCAGCAGCCGGACTAGGTCGGGAGAGCAGTTCTTC; CDR3aa: CASSRTRSGEQFF
abundance: .; v_gene: TRBV4-3; d_gene: TRBD1; j_gene: TRBJ1-6; CDR3nt: TGCGCCAGCAGCCAAACAGGGGGTGGTGTCGATAATTCACCCCTCCACTTT; CDR3aa: CASSQTGGGVDNSPLHF
abundance: .; v_gene: TRBV2; d_gene: TRBD1; j_gene: TRBJ1-5; CDR3nt: TGTGCCAGCAGTCAGGGGGCAGGGAATCAGCCCCAGCATTTT; CDR3aa: CASSQGAGNQPQHF
abundance: .; v_gene: TRBV5-1; d_gene: .; j_gene: TRBJ1-6; CDR3nt: TGCGCCAGCAGCCCCCGGGGGAGTAATTCACCCCTCCACTTT; CDR3aa: CASSPRGSNSPLHF
abundance: .; v_gene: TRBV10-1; d_gene: TRBD2; j_gene: TRBJ2-3; CDR3nt: TGCGCCAGCAGTGATTTGACTAGCGGGAGGACAGATACGCAGTATTTT; CDR3aa: CASSDLTSGRTDTQYF
abundance: .; v_gene: TRBV30; d_gene: .; j_gene: TRBJ2-7; CDR3nt: TGTGCCTGGAGTGTACAAGTAAACGAGCAGTACTTC; CDR3aa: CAWSVQVNEQYF
abundance: .; v_gene: TRBV25-1; d_gene: TRBD1; j_gene: TRBJ2-7; CDR3nt: TGTGCCAGCACGTCGCCATCCGGGACAGGGGCCTCCTACGAGCAGTACTTC; CDR3aa: CASTSPSGTGASYEQYF
abundance: .; v_gene: TRBV5-1; d_gene: TRBD2; j_gene: TRBJ2-3; CDR3nt: TGCGCCAGCAGCTTGGCTAGCGGGAGGGCCTCGGATACGCAGTATTTT; CDR3aa: CASSLASGRASDTQYF
abundance: .; v_gene: TRBV5-6; d_gene: .; j_gene: TRBJ1-4; CDR3nt: TGTGCCAGCAGTCTGACGGCATCCCCGGGGAGTAATGAAAAACTGTTTTTT; CDR3aa: CASSLTASPGSNEKLFF
abundance: .; v_gene: TRBV2; d_gene: .; j_gene: TRBJ2-2; CDR3nt: TGTGCCAGCAATTGGGGCGCCCCTTTTAGCACCGGGGAGCTGTTTTTT; CDR3aa: CASNWGAPFSTGELFF
abundance: .; v_gene: TRBV4-1; d_gene: TRBD1; j_gene: TRBJ1-3; CDR3nt: TGCGCCAGCAGCCAACCGGACAGGGACTCTGGAAACACCATATATTTT; CDR3aa: CASSQPDRDSGNTIYF
abundance: .; v_gene: TRBV25-1; d_gene: .; j_gene: TRBJ2-7; CDR3nt: TGTGCCAGCAGTGAGGGATCTGGGGGCCGTCTAATCTACGAGCAGTACTTC; CDR3aa: CASSEGSGGRLIYEQYF
abundance: .; v_gene: TRBV5-4; d_gene: .; j_gene: TRBJ1-1; CDR3nt: TGTGCCAGCAGTCAAGGGGGTCGGAACACTGAAGCTTTCTTT; CDR3aa: CASSQGGRNTEAFF
abundance: .; v_gene: TRBV28; d_gene: TRBD1; j_gene: TRBJ2-1; CDR3nt: TGTGCCAGCTCTGATGTCGGACAGGGGGGCTACAATGAGCAGTTCTTC; CDR3aa: CASSDVGQGGYNEQFF
abundance: .; v_gene: TRBV6-1; d_gene: .; j_gene: TRBJ1-2; CDR3nt: TGTGCCAGCAGTGACGTCTGGCTTCTGAGGAGAGCTAACTATGGCTACACCTTC; CDR3aa: CASSDVWLLRRANYGYTF
abundance: once; v_gene: TRBV9; d_gene: .; j_gene: TRBJ2-5; CDR3nt: TGTGCCAGCAGCGTAGGCGGGGCCGAGACCCAGTACTTC; CDR3aa: CASSVGGAETQYF
abundance: few; v_gene: TRBV25-1; d_gene: .; j_gene: TRBJ2-7; CDR3nt: TGTGCCAGCAGTTCCTCTACAGGGAACTACTACGAGCAGTACTTC; CDR3aa: CASSSSTGNYYEQYF
abundance: .; v_gene: TRBV28; d_gene: TRBD2; j_gene: TRBJ2-2; CDR3nt: TGTGCCAGCAGTTTCAGTAGCGGGCGACACGGGGAGCTGTTTTTT; CDR3aa: CASSFSSGRHGELFF
abundance: .; v_gene: TRBV9; d_gene: TRBD2; j_gene: TRBJ2-7; CDR3nt: TGTGCCAGCAACCGGGAAGGTACGGCGGGAGTCGGTGGCGAGCAGTACTTC; CDR3aa: CASNREGTAGVGGEQYF
abundance: .; v_gene: TRBV4-3; d_gene: TRBD2; j_gene: TRBJ2-5; CDR3nt: TGCGCCAGCAGCCAAGATAGACTAGCGGGGGCCCTACAGTACTTC; CDR3aa: CASSQDRLAGALQYF
abundance: .; v_gene: TRBV25-1; d_gene: .; j_gene: TRBJ1-1; CDR3nt: TGTGCCAGCAGCTTTGGCAGTGTGGCTGAAGCTTTCTTT; CDR3aa: CASSFGSVAEAFF
abundance: once; v_gene: TRBV6-6; d_gene: TRBD1; j_gene: TRBJ1-2; CDR3nt: TGTGCCAGCAGTTACTACGGGACAGGGTCCTATGGCTACACCTTC; CDR3aa: CASSYYGTGSYGYTF
abundance: .; v_gene: TRBV5-1; d_gene: TRBD2; j_gene: TRBJ2-2; CDR3nt: TGCGCCAGCAGCGCCCGCCCTAGCGGGAGGAACACCGGGGAGCTGTTTTTT; CDR3aa: CASSARPSGRNTGELFF
abundance: .; v_gene: TRBV28; d_gene: .; j_gene: TRBJ2-7; CDR3nt: TGTGCCAGCAGTGACAGAGGCTCTTACGAGCAGTACTTC; CDR3aa: CASSDRGSYEQYF
abundance: .; v_gene: TRBV11-2; d_gene: TRBD2; j_gene: TRBJ2-7; CDR3nt: TGTGCCAGCAGCTCCCTAGCGGGAGACTACGAGCAGTACTTC; CDR3aa: CASSSLAGDYEQYF
abundance: few; v_gene: TRBV28; d_gene: .; j_gene: TRBJ1-3; CDR3nt: TGTGCCAGCGTTGGGGGGGCGCCTGGAAACACCATATATTTT; CDR3aa: CASVGGAPGNTIYF
abundance: .; v_gene: TRBV19; d_gene: TRBD2; j_gene: TRBJ2-7; CDR3nt: TGTGCCAGTAGTAGGACTAGCCAGCACGAGCAGTACTTC; CDR3aa: CASSRTSQHEQYF
abundance: .; v_gene: TRBV6-5; d_gene: TRBD1; j_gene: TRBJ1-2; CDR3nt: TGTGCCAGCAGTCCCCAGGGACAGGTCGGCTATGGCTACACCTTC; CDR3aa: CASSPQGQVGYGYTF
abundance: .; v_gene: TRBV18; d_gene: TRBD2; j_gene: TRBJ2-7; CDR3nt: TGTGCCAGCTCTGAGCGGGGGGGCCTGTACGAGCAGTACTTC; CDR3aa: CASSERGGLYEQYF
abundance: once; v_gene: TRBV19; d_gene: .; j_gene: TRBJ2-1; CDR3nt: TGTGCCAGTAGTATCCCGACTAGAAGCGGTCTGGATGAGCAGTTCTTC; CDR3aa: CASSIPTRSGLDEQFF
abundance: .; v_gene: TRBV7-2; d_gene: .; j_gene: TRBJ2-7; CDR3nt: TGTGCCAGCAGCTTATGGGTCGGCGGGAAAATTTCCTACGAGCAGTACTTC; CDR3aa: CASSLWVGGKISYEQYF
abundance: .; v_gene: TRBV10-3; d_gene: .; j_gene: TRBJ2-7; CDR3nt: TGTGCCGCGTTTGACGGGGCCTACGAGCAGTACTTC; CDR3aa: CAAFDGAYEQYF
abundance: .; v_gene: TRBV5-6; d_gene: .; j_gene: TRBJ2-7; CDR3nt: TGTGCCAGCAGCTGGTCAACTAGTTCCTACGAGCAGTACTTC; CDR3aa: CASSWSTSSYEQYF
abundance: few; v_gene: TRBV6-4; d_gene: TRBD2; j_gene: TRBJ2-3; CDR3nt: TGTGCCAGCAGTGATGGGCGGGAGGCCACAGATACGCAGTATTTT; CDR3aa: CASSDGREATDTQYF
abundance: .; v_gene: TRBV7-2; d_gene: TRBD2; j_gene: TRBJ2-1; CDR3nt: TGTGCCAGCAGCTTAGTTTCTAGCGGGAGCTATTCCTACAATGAGCAGTTCTTC; CDR3aa: CASSLVSSGSYSYNEQFF
abundance: .; v_gene: TRBV15; d_gene: .; j_gene: TRBJ2-1; CDR3nt: TGTGCCACCAGCAGAGAATTCAGCTCCTACAATGAGCAGTTCTTC; CDR3aa: CATSREFSSYNEQFF
abundance: .; v_gene: TRBV25-1; d_gene: TRBD1; j_gene: TRBJ2-7; CDR3nt: TGTGCCAGCAGCCCCGGGACAGGGTCCTACGAGCAGTACTTC; CDR3aa: CASSPGTGSYEQYF
abundance: .; v_gene: TRBV28; d_gene: .; j_gene: TRBJ1-1; CDR3nt: TGTGCCAGCAAGCGGGACACTGAAGCTTTCTTT; CDR3aa: CASKRDTEAFF
abundance: .; v_gene: TRBV18; d_gene: .; j_gene: TRBJ2-7; CDR3nt: TGTGCCAGCTCACCACTACGAGCCTACGAGCAGTACTTC; CDR3aa: CASSPLRAYEQYF
abundance: .; v_gene: TRBV2; d_gene: .; j_gene: TRBJ2-5; CDR3nt: TGTGCCAGCAGAGTCCGGGAGACCCAGTACTTC; CDR3aa: CASRVRETQYF
abundance: .; v_gene: TRBV11-2; d_gene: TRBD2; j_gene: TRBJ2-7; CDR3nt: TGTGCCAGCAGCTTAACTAGCGGGAGAGGCGAGCAGTACTTC; CDR3aa: CASSLTSGRGEQYF